The rows below give T cell receptor beta chains drawn from one sample of a study of chemoradiotherapy in HPV16-positive cancers. The repertoire was sequenced with immunoSEQ multiplex PCR; TCRdb's copy has only in-frame clones and lacks some. The sample carries about 340 clones, 89% recorded once. The specimen comprised tumor tissue, sampled from a patient who underwent chemoradiotherapy. The receptors originated from a human donor with HPV-associated anogenital cancer. The CDR3 runs from the conserved cysteine through the conserved F or W. A D gene is named only where the DNA matches it firmly. A clone size is listed for some rows: how often the clone was seen (once, few, many), or a class if it is expanded.

clone_size d_call j_call v_call cdr3_nt cdr3_aa
- - TRBJ1-1 TRBV19 TGTGCCAGTAACTTCGGGACGGTGAACACTGAAGCTTTCTTT CASNFGTVNTEAFF
- - TRBJ2-7 TRBV7-2 TGTGCCAGCAGCCCCAATTGGGGGGCTAAGCAGTACTTC CASSPNWGAKQYF
- TRBD2 TRBJ2-3 TRBV11-3 TGTGCCAGCAGCTCTGGGGGACTAGCGGGGGGCTGGGATACGCAGTATTTT CASSSGGLAGGWDTQYF
- TRBD1 TRBJ1-6 TRBV11-3 TGTGCCAGCAGCTCAACAGGGGCGGGCTCCTATAATTCACCCCTCCACTTT CASSSTGAGSYNSPLHF
- TRBD2 TRBJ2-5 TRBV7-2 TGTGCCAGCAGCCTCGGGGGGGCTGGAGAGACCCAGTACTTC CASSLGGAGETQYF
few - TRBJ1-2 TRBV10-1 TGCGCCAGCAGTTCATTATCAACGCGAAAGACCTATGGCTACACCTTC CASSSLSTRKTYGYTF
- - TRBJ2-3 TRBV7-3 TGTGCCAGCAGCTTAATGGCGGGCCGAGATACGCAGTATTTT CASSLMAGRDTQYF
- TRBD1 TRBJ2-6 TRBV9 TGTGCCAGCAGCTGGGGACAGGGGGAGTCTGGGGCCAACGTCCTGACTTTC CASSWGQGESGANVLTF
- - TRBJ2-6 TRBV6-5 TGTGCCAGCAGTTACGATCTGGCCTCTGGGGCCAACGTCCTGACTTTC CASSYDLASGANVLTF
- - TRBJ1-1 TRBV30 TGTGCCTGGACACAGGGAGGATCGAACACTGAAGCTTTCTTT CAWTQGGSNTEAFF
- - TRBJ2-5 TRBV5-4 TGTGCCAGTTCCGCGTTTGACCAAGAGACCCAGTACTTC CASSAFDQETQYF
- - TRBJ1-1 TRBV9 TGTGCCAGCAGCGTAGGGGCAGGGGTCGATACTGAAGCTTTCTTT CASSVGAGVDTEAFF
- - TRBJ1-6 TRBV25-1 TGTGCCAGCAGTGAGGGGACTAATTCACCCCTCCACTTT CASSEGTNSPLHF
- TRBD1 TRBJ2-3 TRBV29-1 TGCAGCGTTGAAACCGGACAGGGGCCGGCTTCAGATACGCAGTATTTT CSVETGQGPASDTQYF
once - TRBJ1-1 TRBV11-3 TGTGCCAGCTCCCGGATGAGGGCGGAGGCTTTCTTT CASSRMRAEAFF
once - TRBJ1-5 TRBV6-5 TGTGCCAGCAGTCCCACAGGAAATCAGCCCCAGCATTTT CASSPTGNQPQHF
- - TRBJ2-5 TRBV5-1 TGCGCCAGCAGCTTTCTTGGGGGGGCCGGAGAGACCCAGTACTTC CASSFLGGAGETQYF
- - TRBJ1-6 TRBV5-1 TGCGCCAGCAGCTTTACAGGGAGCTCCTATAATTCACCCCTCCACTTT CASSFTGSSYNSPLHF
- - TRBJ2-2 TRBV6-5 TGTGCCAGCAGTTACAGGGGTACCGGGGAGCTGTTTTTT CASSYRGTGELFF
- - TRBJ1-3 TRBV28 TGTGCCAGCAGTTTAGAGTACCTCCCTGGAAACACCATATATTTT CASSLEYLPGNTIYF
- - TRBJ1-2 TRBV5-6 TGTGCCAGCAGCTTGGAGTGGGGAGCGCATGGCTACACCTTC CASSLEWGAHGYTF
once - TRBJ1-4 TRBV10-3 TGTGCCATCAGTGTGTTAGGAGAAAAACTGTTTTTT CAISVLGEKLFF
- TRBD2 TRBJ2-1 TRBV5-6 TGTGCCAGCAGCTCCCGCGGGAGGAGTAGAGGTGAGCAGTTCTTC CASSSRGRSRGEQFF
- - TRBJ2-2 TRBV18 TGTGCCAGCTCACCACCGGGAGCAGGACCGAACACCGGGGAGCTGTTTTTT CASSPPGAGPNTGELFF
- - TRBJ2-7 TRBV5-6 TGTGCCAGCAGCTTGATCATGAGCTCCTACGAGCAGTACTTC CASSLIMSSYEQYF
- TRBD2 TRBJ2-1 TRBV2 TGTGCCAGCAGTGTGGGGACTAGCGGGACTTCCCCGCCGTTCTTC CASSVGTSGTSPPFF
- TRBD1 TRBJ2-5 TRBV7-3 TGTGCCAGCAGCCCCCACGGGACAGGGTTTGAGACCCAGTACTTC CASSPHGTGFETQYF
- TRBD1 TRBJ1-1 TRBV6-4 TGTGCCAGCAGTGACTATCGACAGGGCACTGAAGCTTTCTTT CASSDYRQGTEAFF